The sequence of this TCR beta chain was determined in a study of T cell repertoires in cytomegalovirus infection. Overall study: Matching HLA type and CMV infection were both indicated by public TCR beta signatures.

TCRdb re-analysed the reads in MiXCR, keeping a single row per CDR3 protein. The data hold 150,000 to 200,000 distinct CDR3 sequences, with approximately 20% observed a single time. CDR1 GTSNPN and CDR2 SVGIG come from the germline V gene (reference sequence). CDR3 size: 15 residues. As concerns this clonotype: Its target is unknown. Sequence at one end of the junction differs from germline and may be a read error.

Points from the study as a whole: The cumulative frequency of public TCR beta families distinguished individuals who carried CMV together with the relevant HLA. In two of eight donors, the top clonotype was HLA-C-restricted CMV-specific.

The sample consisted of PBMCs. The chain recombines TRBV30 with TRBJ2-7, with TRBD2 identical over 16 bases. This sequence originates from a human donor in good health (CMV status not recorded). Some clones in this sample may be carry-over from other donors' samples. The CDR3 spells CAWSGTGTSGRAGCF. CDR3 DNA sequence: TGTGCCTGGAGTGGAACCGGGACTAGCGGGAGGGCCGGGTGCTTC.